The clone carrying this T cell receptor beta chain has more than one count but fewer than ten. This sample was included in a study of early T cells in non-severe SARS-CoV-2 infection. Overall study context: Sequencing was performed on bulk RNA from unsorted whole blood, leaving chains unpaired.

cDNA molecules, individually, were tagged with unique molecular identifiers. A single record per CDR3 protein comes from TCRdb applying MiXCR to the 5' RACE reads. This table has some 83,000 distinct CDR3 sequences, 10% appearing once. Material: whole blood, obtained at baseline. The source is an adult who was a healthcare worker with PCR-confirmed SARS-CoV-2 infection or an uninfected control (not recorded which).

CDR3 residues: CASTRGTEITGELFF. The CDR3 nucleotides are TGTGCCAGCACCCGGGGGACAGAGATCACCGGGGAGCTGTTTTTT. The chain is built from TRBV12-3 or TRBV12-4 and TRBJ2-2; a possible D gene is TRBD1 (7 bases). The CDR3 is 15 amino acids. V lost 7 bases to trimming and J lost 4 bases, with 16 bases between them.